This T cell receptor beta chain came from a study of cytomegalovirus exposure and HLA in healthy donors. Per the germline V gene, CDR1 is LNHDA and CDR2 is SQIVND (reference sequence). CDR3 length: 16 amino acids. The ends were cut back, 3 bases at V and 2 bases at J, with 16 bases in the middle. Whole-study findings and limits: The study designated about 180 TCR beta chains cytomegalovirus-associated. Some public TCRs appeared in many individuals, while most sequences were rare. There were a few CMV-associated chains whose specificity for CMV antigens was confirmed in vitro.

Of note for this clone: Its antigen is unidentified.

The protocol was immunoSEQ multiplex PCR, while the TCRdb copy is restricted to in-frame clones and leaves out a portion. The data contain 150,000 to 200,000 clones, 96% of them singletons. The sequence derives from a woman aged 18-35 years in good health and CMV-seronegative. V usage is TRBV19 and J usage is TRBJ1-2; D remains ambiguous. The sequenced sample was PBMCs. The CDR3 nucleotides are TGTGCCAGTAGTATTATGTCGCCGCGCCGAAACTATGGCTACACCTTC. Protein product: CASSIMSPRRNYGYTF. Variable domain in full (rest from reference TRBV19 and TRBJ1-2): DGGITQSPKYLFRKEGQNVTLSCEQNLNHDAMYWYRQDPGQGLRLIYYSQIVNDFQKGDIAEGYSVSREKKESFPLTVTSAQKNPTAFYLCASSIMSPRRNYGYTFGSGTRLTVV.